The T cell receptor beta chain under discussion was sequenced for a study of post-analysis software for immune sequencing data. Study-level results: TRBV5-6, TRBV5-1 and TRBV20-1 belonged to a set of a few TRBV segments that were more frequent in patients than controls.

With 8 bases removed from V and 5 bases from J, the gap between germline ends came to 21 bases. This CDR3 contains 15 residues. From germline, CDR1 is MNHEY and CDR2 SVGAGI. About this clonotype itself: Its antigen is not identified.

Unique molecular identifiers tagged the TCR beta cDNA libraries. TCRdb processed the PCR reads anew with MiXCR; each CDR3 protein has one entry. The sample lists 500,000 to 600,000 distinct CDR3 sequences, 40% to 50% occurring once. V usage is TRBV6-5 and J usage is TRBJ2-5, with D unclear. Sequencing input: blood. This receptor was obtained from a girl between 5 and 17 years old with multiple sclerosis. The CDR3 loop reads CASRQVPSSGETQYF. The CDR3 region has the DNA TGTGCCAGCCGCCAAGTCCCGTCTTCCGGGGAGACCCAGTACTTC.